The present TCR beta chain was sequenced within a study of T cells in Graves' hyperthyroidism and ophthalmopathy (dated by TCRdb to between 2018 and 2020). At the level of the whole study: Peripheral blood was sampled at the time of initial diagnosis, prior to any treatment. After blood sampling, hyperthyroidism patients were treated with methimazole at a starting dose of 30 mg daily, and ophthalmopathy patients were treated with high-dose intravenous methylprednisolone. The paper reports TCR Vbeta CDR3 sequencing of roughly 140 peripheral blood samples: some 41 ophthalmopathy, fewer than 80 hyperthyroidism and approximately 17 progressor patients. The 75 to 100 discovery patients were randomly split 7:3 into training and test sets. Prospective prediction of ophthalmopathy was tested in an independent validation cohort of 18 to 20 hyperthyroidism patients and 15 to 17 patients who later progressed to ophthalmopathy. Thyroid tissue and blood T-cell repertoires from more than five Graves' hyperthyroidism patients were also compared in the study. A discovery cohort of about a hundred patients, 43 with Graves' ophthalmopathy and 55 to 65 with stable Graves' hyperthyroidism, was used to find distinguishing TCR V-J signatures.

The paper's findings and limits, for the study overall: No statistical method was used to fix the sample size in advance, and group allocation was not hidden from the investigators. In validation, the model predicted progression to ophthalmopathy a median of roughly 6.5 months before onset, with over 55% sensitivity and 72.22% specificity. A 13 V-J signature model separated ophthalmopathy from stable hyperthyroidism, with approximately 86% sensitivity and about 81% specificity in cross-validation and 80%/75% in testing. Blood samples also contained most of the expanded thyroid clonotypes (frequency above 0.001), which suggests that blood repertoires may reflect thyroid immune responses.

V is reduced by 1 base and J by 4 bases, leaving a spacing of 7 bases between them. The CDR3 sequence holds 12 residues, the cysteine and phenylalanine included. The sequence is cut down to CDR3 DNA, 36 bases in frame from base 1. Looking up the germline V gene yields CDR1 SQVTM and CDR2 ANQGSEA. The TCR beta CDR3 regions were amplified from RNA transcripts. The first round of RT-PCR for the TCR CDR3 was performed with the HTBI primer set and the Qiagen OneStep RT-PCR kit. Libraries were constructed in a second round of multiplex PCR, after which size selection and purification were performed. Sequencing of the libraries was done on an Illumina HiSeq2000 using paired-end 100 bp reads. Under the source paper's analysis protocol: SOAPnuke was used to process the raw data, with reads discarded if the reads contained adapters or uncalled bases, had a mean Phred below 15, or lacked an exact constant-primer or identifier match. COPE v1.2.5 was used to merge the high-quality paired reads, and each unique nucleotide sequence was defined as a clonotype. MiTCR v1.1 was used to align the clonotypes against IMGT TRBV, TRBD and TRBJ reference segments. The analysis was restricted to V-J combinations with a frequency above 0.0001, which together covered around 99% of the repertoires. The TCS score was defined as F50 (clonal expansion) divided by E x V (chaos), with BLOSUM62-based TCRdist calculated between CDR3 peptides within each V-J. Welch's t-statistics and random forest reduced 450 to 600 V-J features to about 13, which were used in a naive Bayes classifier (R e1071). TCRdb reworked the public reads: Q25 trimming with fastp, MiXCR clone assembly, productive beta chains retained. Here each entry gathers all rows of one CDR3 protein and keeps the most common genes and DNA. The V and J calls shown here were made by TCRdb, not taken from the authors' results. This sample holds 410,000 or so distinct CDR3 sequences; about 15% were observed only once. The ten largest make up roughly 13% of the sample.

This clonotype came up many times. Its antigen target is currently unknown. No much larger clone is present one base from it, and per-base qualities are unavailable. In the ophthalmopathy patients, disease was moderately to severely active, with a Clinical Activity Score of 3 or more, a NOSPECS grade of 4 or more, and a duration of less than 3 months. Any patient with an uncontrolled infection, another autoimmune disease, pregnancy or lactation was excluded. Diagnoses were established on the basis of clinical symptoms, serum thyroxine and TRAb, thyroid ultrasound, and orbital computed tomography. PBMCs were isolated from about 9.1 ml of fresh peripheral blood by Ficoll-Paque density gradient centrifugation. Total RNA was extracted using Trizol reagent, and RNA quality was assessed on an Agilent 2100 Bioanalyzer.

This clonotype was obtained from a man in his late teens or twenties with Graves' ophthalmopathy. The chain is encoded by TRBV29-1 joined to TRBJ1-2, with no confidently assigned D gene. The sample consisted of blood. The DNA sequence is as follows: TGCAGCGTTGAAGGGAACTTCTATGGCTACACCTTC. This is translated as CSVEGNFYGYTF.